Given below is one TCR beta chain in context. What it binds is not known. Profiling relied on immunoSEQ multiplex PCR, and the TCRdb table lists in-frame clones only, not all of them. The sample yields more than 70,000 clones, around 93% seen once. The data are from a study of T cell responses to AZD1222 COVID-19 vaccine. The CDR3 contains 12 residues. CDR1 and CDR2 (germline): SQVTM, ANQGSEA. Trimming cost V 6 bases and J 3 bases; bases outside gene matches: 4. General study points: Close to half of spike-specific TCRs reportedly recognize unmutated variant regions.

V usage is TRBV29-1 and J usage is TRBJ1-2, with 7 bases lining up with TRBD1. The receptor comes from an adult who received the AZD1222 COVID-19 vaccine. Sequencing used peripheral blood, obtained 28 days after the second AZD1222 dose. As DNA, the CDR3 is TGCAGCGTGGGACAGAGGGACTATGGCTACACCTTC. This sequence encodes CSVGQRDYGYTF. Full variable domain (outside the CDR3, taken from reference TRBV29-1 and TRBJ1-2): SAVISQKPSRDICQRGTSLTIQCQVDSQVTMMFWYRQQPGQSLTLIATANQGSEATYESGFVIDKFPISRPNLTFSTLTVSNMSPEDSSIYLCSVGQRDYGYTFGSGTRLTVV.